The clone carrying this TCR beta chain has only a few counts. This sample also contains other DNA sequences that code for the same CDR3. Every isolated RNA sample was fully reverse transcribed, so sequencing captured expressed TCRB transcripts. TCRdb's copy holds only in-frame clones and misses some; the assay was immunoSEQ multiplex PCR. This sample yields 850,000 to 900,000 clones, of which under 20% are seen a single time; 0.02% to 0.025% belongs to the top ten. The J segment lost 0 bases and the V segment lost 2 bases, leaving 3 bases of the junction unmatched. Looked up from germline, CDR1 is SGHTA and CDR2 is FQGNSA. The CDR3 is made up of 15 amino acids. The data originate from a study of beta chain features in type 1 diabetes.

The rearrangement links TRBV7-2 to TRBJ2-7; 8 bases match TRBD2. Source material: naive CD4+ T cells from blood. The clonotype comes from a woman between 18 and 29 years old in good health. The CDR3 loop reads CASSLLAGSSYEQYF. CDR3 DNA sequence: TGTGCCAGCAGCTTACTAGCGGGCAGCTCCTACGAGCAGTACTTC. The full variable domain, rest sourced from reference TRBV7-2 and TRBJ2-7, is GAGVSQSPSNKVTEKGKDVELRCDPISGHTALYWYRQSLGQGLEFLIYFQGNSAPDKSGLPSDRFSAERTGGSVSTLTIQRTQQEDSAVYLCASSLLAGSSYEQYFGPGTRLTVT.